The clone carrying this TCR beta chain was detected only a few times. The authors ran a second PCR of about 7 to 11 cycles using a sample-barcoded 5' primer and a J-beta primer mix. Template switching added a 12-random-nucleotide identifier to every cDNA molecule. Per sample, CDR3-containing paired-end reads numbered at least 2.5 million. MiXCR, applied by TCRdb to the 5' RACE reads, yields one record per CDR3 protein. The data show about 780,000 distinct CDR3 sequences, under 80% seen once. The data were obtained in a study of blood T cells in healthy people across ages. The CDR3 contains 13 residues.

Sequencing used blood. The source of this sequence is a man aged 25-40 years in good health. This chain connects TRBV21-1 to TRBJ1-5; the table's D call TRBD1 went unverified against the DNA. TRBV21-1 is classified as a pseudogene. CDR3 amino acids: CASDARPNQPQHF. The CDR3 DNA sequence: TGTGCCAGCGACGCCCGACCCAATCAGCCCCAGCATTTT.